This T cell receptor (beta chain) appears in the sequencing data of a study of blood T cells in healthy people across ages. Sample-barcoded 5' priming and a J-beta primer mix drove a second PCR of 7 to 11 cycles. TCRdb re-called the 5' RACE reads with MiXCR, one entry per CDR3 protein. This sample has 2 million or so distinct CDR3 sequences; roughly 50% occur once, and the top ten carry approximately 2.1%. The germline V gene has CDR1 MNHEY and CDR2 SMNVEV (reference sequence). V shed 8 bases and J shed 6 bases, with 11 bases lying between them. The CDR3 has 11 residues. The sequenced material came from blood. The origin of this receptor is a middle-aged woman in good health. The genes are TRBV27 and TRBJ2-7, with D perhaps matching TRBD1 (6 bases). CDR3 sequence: CASQGGSEQYF. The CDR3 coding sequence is TGTGCCAGCCAAGGGGGTAGCGAGCAGTACTTC.